What follows are 3 T cell receptor beta chains derived from one specimen sequenced in a study of STAT5B mutations in CD4+ large granular lymphocyte leukemia. Produced via immunoSEQ multiplex PCR; TCRdb's table is partial and in-frame only. Of fewer than 3,500 clones in the sample, about four fifths are singletons; the top ten hold approximately 90%. Sequenced input: PBMCs. All receptors come from a woman between 65 and 79 years old with CD4+ T-cell large granular lymphocyte leukemia.

This chain connects TRBV4-1 to TRBJ2-5; 10 bases match TRBD2. The end of the DNA fits TRBJ2-7 better, so the J call may be wrong. Germline lookup yields CDR1 MGHRA and CDR2 YSYEKL. The CDR3 extends over 19 amino acids. The CDR3 sequence is CASSRLHSSGGAGSYEQYF. In DNA, the CDR3 is TGCGCCAGCAGCCGACTACACAGCAGCGGGGGGGCCGGCTCCTACGAGCAGTACTTC.

The V and J genes are TRBV21-1 and TRBJ2-7; the table names TRBD1, a call not compared with the DNA. TRBV21-1 is marked as a pseudogene. The CDR3 is made up of 15 amino acids. The CDR3 region has the DNA TGTGCCAGCAGCAAATGGACAGGACTCACCTACGAGCAGTACTTC. This translates into CASSKWTGLTYEQYF.

In DNA form, the CDR3 reads TGTGCCTGGCGAGTGCTAGGAAACTACGAGCAGTACTTC. Encoded protein: CAWRVLGNYEQYF. The chain joins TRBV30 to TRBJ2-7; D gene ambiguous. The germline V gene has CDR1 GTSNPN and CDR2 SVGIG (reference sequence). CDR3 length: 13 residues. The ends were cut back, 5 bases at V and 3 bases at J, with 14 bases in the middle.